The present entry profiles one T cell receptor beta chain with its context. Its specificity is unknown. Germline CDR1 reads SGHRS; CDR2 reads YFSETQ. The V gene lost 0 bases and the J gene lost 3 bases, with 7 bases spanning the gap. This CDR3 is built from 14 residues. The data are from a study of Ad26.COV2.S vaccination and SARS-CoV-2 variants. Study context: Sample donor was a member of the COV1001 Ad26.COV2.S trial arm. Study-level points and caveats: Substantial breadth was reportedly displayed by spike-specific CD8+ and CD4+ T cell responses after vaccination. Possibly, TCR breadth and depth analyses underestimated total T cell responses.

The sample's treatment: over 15 received Ad26.COV2.S at low or high dose, single or two shots; several received placebo; per-sample allocation not given. Sampling was done on day 63 after the first vaccine or placebo injection. TCRdb keeps only in-frame clones here, not all; method: immunoSEQ multiplex PCR. The repertoire holds 300,000 to 400,000 clones, with over 75% as singletons. Source: peripheral blood, taken in a trial of Ad26.COV2.S vaccine versus placebo. This sequence originates from a person between 18 and 65 years old who received the Ad26.COV2.S COVID-19 vaccine or a placebo. The V gene is TRBV5-1, the J gene TRBJ2-1; tentatively, D is TRBD2 (6 bases). The CDR3 nucleotides read TGCGCCAGCAGCTTGGCGGGGGTCTACAATGAGCAGTTCTTC. The encoded protein is CASSLAGVYNEQFF.